Below are 29 T cell receptor beta chains sequenced from a single sample in a study of T cell responses to AZD1222 COVID-19 vaccine. Some clones are missing from TCRdb's copy, which holds only in-frame ones; the method was immunoSEQ multiplex PCR. The data contain approximately 100,000 clones, roughly 87% of them singletons. This specimen was peripheral blood, taken on day 0 of AZD1222 vaccination. These receptors were collected from an adult in good health.

The CDR3: CASSLVEGAEQFF. The DNA of the CDR3 is TGTGCCAGCAGCTTAGTTGAGGGAGCCGAGCAGTTCTTC. The rearrangement links TRBV7-2 to TRBJ2-1, with TRBD2 as a possible D gene (5 bases). Between the trimmed V and J ends, which lost 1 base and 10 bases, there was a span of 11 bases. Germline V gene sequence: CDR1 SGHTA, CDR2 FQGNSA. The CDR3 has 13 residues.

V gene TRBV11-3 combines with J gene TRBJ2-2; 8 bases are a match to TRBD2. The trim removed 2 bases at V and 4 bases at J, leaving 3 bases unmatched. In germline, CDR1 is SGHNT, CDR2 YENEEA. There are 15 residues in the CDR3. The CDR3 loop is CASSLSLAATGELFF. The CDR3 DNA reads as TGTGCCAGCAGCTTATCACTAGCGGCCACCGGGGAGCTGTTTTTT.

The J gene is TRBJ2-7, the V gene TRBV2, with TRBD2 matching 8 bases. Germline trimming cut 4 bases from V and 2 bases from J; bases unmatched to any gene: 7. Germline V lookup: CDR1 SNHLY, CDR2 FYNNEI. The CDR3 has 15 residues. CDR3 bases: TGTGCCAGCAGTGGCCTCGGGAGGGACCCCTACGAGCAGTACTTC. Amino acid sequence: CASSGLGRDPYEQYF.

The chain carries TRBV30 and TRBJ1-2; D unresolved. The germline CDR1 and CDR2 sequences are GTSNPN and SVGIG (reference sequence). The V and J ends lost 4 bases and 3 bases respectively, with 15 bases between them. The CDR3 runs 14 residues. This CDR3 is CAWTHNGVDYGYTF. The CDR3 DNA sequence: TGTGCCTGGACGCATAATGGCGTCGACTATGGCTACACCTTC.

This rearrangement joins TRBV18 to TRBJ2-2, with 8 bases lining up with TRBD1. CDR1 is KGHSH and CDR2 is LQKENI in the germline V gene. CDR3 length: 15 amino acids. The junction had 4 bases not matched to a gene; V was cut back by 5 bases and J by 2 bases. Here the CDR3 DNA reads TGTGCCAGCTCATCCGGGACAGGAAACACCGGGGAGCTGTTTTTT. Its protein product is CASSSGTGNTGELFF.

The gene calls are TRBV6-6 and TRBJ1-5, with a weak D call TRBD1 (6 bases). The ends were cut back, 6 bases at V and 0 bases at J, with 12 bases in the middle. CDR3 length: 15 amino acids. In germline, CDR1 is MNHNY, CDR2 SVGAGI (reference sequence). CDR3 DNA sequence: TGTGCCAGCAGATTCACAGGGAATAGCAATCAGCCCCAGCATTTT. It yields the protein CASRFTGNSNQPQHF.

The chain couples TRBV20-1 to TRBJ2-3; no reliable D call. CDR1 DFQATT and CDR2 SNEGSKA come from the germline V gene (reference sequence). This CDR3 has 11 amino acids. Between the trimmed V and J ends, which lost 4 bases and 2 bases, there was a span of 4 bases. The CDR3 DNA follows: TGCAGTGCTACTTACACAGATACGCAGTATTTT. It specifies CSATYTDTQYF.

The chain uses TRBV27 and TRBJ1-5; D is unclear. Germline CDR1 MNHEY, CDR2 SMNVEV (reference sequence). Trimming took 9 bases from V and 7 from J, leaving 10 bases between them. The CDR3 is 11 residues long. The CDR3 sequence: CARRLGQPQHF. CDR3 nucleotide sequence: TGTGCCAGGAGGCTGGGCCAGCCCCAGCATTTT.

This sequence joins TRBV6-5 and TRBJ1-1; the match to TRBD1 covers 8 bases. Germline loops: CDR1 MNHEY, CDR2 SVGAGI. The CDR3 is 14 amino acids. V trimming: 3 bases; J trimming: 4 bases; junction bases outside the gene matches: 4. CDR3 in DNA: TGTGCCAGCAGTTATAACCAGGGGGCCACTGAAGCTTTCTTT. This encodes CASSYNQGATEAFF.

V is TRBV6-5 and J is TRBJ1-1; 9 bases map to TRBD1. Germline trimming cut 5 bases from V and 3 bases from J; bases unmatched to any gene: 7. The length of the CDR3 is 15 residues. Germline V gene lookup returns CDR1 MNHEY and CDR2 SVGAGI. CDR3 protein: CASSIRWTGDTEAFF. CDR3 nucleotides: TGTGCCAGCAGTATAAGGTGGACAGGGGACACTGAAGCTTTCTTT.

The rearrangement links TRBV6-5 to TRBJ1-1; D possibly corresponds to TRBD1 (5 bases). CDR3 length: 13 residues. Germline V gene sequence: CDR1 MNHEY, CDR2 SVGAGI. The germline V and J ends were trimmed by 4 bases and 1 base, with 7 bases remaining between them. CDR3 sequence: CASSSGQNTEAFF. CDR3 nucleotides: TGTGCCAGCAGTTCTGGACAGAACACTGAAGCTTTCTTT.

The J gene is TRBJ2-5, the V gene TRBV11-2; D remains ambiguous. Germline V lookup: CDR1 SGHAT, CDR2 FQNNGV. The CDR3 covers 13 residues. Trimming stripped 5 bases from V and 4 bases from J, with 11 bases between. Written as DNA, the CDR3 is TGTGCCAGCAGCGGCCAGCGTAGAGAGACCCAGTACTTC. Amino acid sequence: CASSGQRRETQYF.

This clone has just one count. The V call is TRBV11-2, the J call TRBJ1-2; D unresolved. Trimming took off 1 base at V and 6 bases at J, with 12 bases between the two ends. CDR1 SGHAT and CDR2 FQNNGV come from the germline V gene. There are 14 residues in the CDR3. The CDR3 sequence: CASSLVLRGNGYTF. In nucleotides, the CDR3 is TGTGCCAGCAGCTTAGTACTTAGAGGGAATGGCTACACCTTC.

The rearrangement joins TRBV30 to TRBJ1-2, with D tentatively TRBD1 (5 bases). CDR1 is GTSNPN and CDR2 is SVGIG in the germline V gene (reference sequence). The CDR3 runs to 15 residues. V was trimmed by 2 bases and J by 4 bases, leaving 17 bases between them. This CDR3 reads CAWSLSGQDLYGYTF. The CDR3 region has the DNA TGTGCCTGGAGTTTGTCGGGGCAGGACCTCTATGGCTACACCTTC. The whole variable domain, remainder taken from reference TRBV30 and TRBJ1-2, is SQTIHQWPATLVQPVGSPLSLECTVEGTSNPNLYWYRQAAGRGLQLLFYSVGIGQISSEVPQNLSASRPQDRQFILSSKKLLLSDSGFYLCAWSLSGQDLYGYTFGSGTRLTVV.

This clone has a handful of counts. This sequence joins TRBV7-9 and TRBJ2-2; no clear D gene. V shed 7 bases and J shed 8 bases, with 11 bases lying between them. The CDR3 is 12 amino acids. Germline V lookup: CDR1 SEHNR, CDR2 FQNEAQ (reference sequence). The CDR3 is CASTPLLGELFF. The CDR3 DNA is TGTGCCAGCACCCCACTATTGGGGGAGCTGTTTTTT.

This chain uses TRBV4-2 with TRBJ2-5, with D unresolved. V was clipped by 0 bases and J by 5 bases, with 7 bases between them. The CDR3 extends over 13 amino acids. Per germline, CDR1 LGHNA and CDR2 YNFKEQ. CDR3 region: CASSQEFWETQYF. The CDR3 nucleotides read TGTGCCAGCAGCCAAGAATTCTGGGAGACCCAGTACTTC.

The chain couples TRBV30 to TRBJ1-5; D is ambiguous. V was trimmed by 1 base and J by 0 bases, leaving 7 bases between them. Per germline, CDR1 GTSNPN and CDR2 SVGIG (reference sequence). The CDR3 covers 14 residues. CDR3 protein: CAWSAVNSNQPQHF. The CDR3 coding sequence is TGTGCCTGGAGTGCTGTGAATAGCAATCAGCCCCAGCATTTT. Full variable domain (outside the CDR3, taken from reference TRBV30 and TRBJ1-5): SQTIHQWPATLVQPVGSPLSLECTVEGTSNPNLYWYRQAAGRGLQLLFYSVGIGQISSEVPQNLSASRPQDRQFILSSKKLLLSDSGFYLCAWSAVNSNQPQHFGDGTRLSIL.

The gene calls are TRBV7-9 and TRBJ1-4; TRBD1 aligns across 11 bases. Losses at the gene ends were 4 bases for V and 6 bases for J; bases not matched to a gene: 7. The CDR3 loop spans 16 amino acids. Germline-derived CDR1 and CDR2 are SEHNR and FQNEAQ (reference sequence). The CDR3 region has the DNA TGTGCCAGCAGCTCCATACTGGGACAGGGGGATGAAAAACTGTTTTTT. The encoded protein is CASSSILGQGDEKLFF. Complete variable domain (other parts from reference TRBV7-9 and TRBJ1-4): DTGVSQNPRHKITKRGQNVTFRCDPISEHNRLYWYRQTLGQGPEFLTYFQNEAQLEKSRLLSDRFSAERPKGSFSTLEIQRTEQGDSAMYLCASSSILGQGDEKLFFGSGTQLSVL.

The chain links TRBV27 to TRBJ1-1; 10 nucleotides align to TRBD1. Trimming removed 5 bases from V and 2 bases from J; junction bases left unmatched: 11. There are 17 residues in the CDR3. Looked up from germline, CDR1 is MNHEY and CDR2 is SMNVEV (reference sequence). The CDR3 reads CASSRDRGRLQNTEAFF. The CDR3 DNA follows: TGTGCCAGCAGTAGAGACAGGGGGCGCCTACAAAACACTGAAGCTTTCTTT.

The V and J genes are TRBV28 and TRBJ1-6, with D perhaps matching TRBD1 (6 bases). Germline V gene lookup returns CDR1 MDHEN and CDR2 SYDVKM. Trimming shortened V by 6 bases and J by 9 bases, and 21 bases separated the two germline ends. The CDR3 has 16 residues. The DNA of the CDR3 is TGTGCCAGCAGCTCCGGGACACCATTGGGAGGTTCACCCCTCCACTTT. Translated, it gives CASSSGTPLGGSPLHF.

V and J are TRBV11-2 and TRBJ2-7; 7 bases map to TRBD1. Trimming removed 4 bases from V and 6 bases from J; junction bases left unmatched: 12. Germline CDR1 reads SGHAT; CDR2 reads FQNNGV. This CDR3 has 15 residues. CDR3 amino acids: CASSSRGTEVSEQYF. For the CDR3, the DNA is TGTGCCAGCAGCTCACGAGGGACAGAGGTCAGCGAGCAGTACTTC.

The chain uses TRBV12-5 and TRBJ1-2; D is undetermined. The CDR3 totals 17 residues. Between the trimmed V and J ends, which lost 0 bases and 0 bases, there was a span of 14 bases. Looked up from germline, CDR1 is LGHNT and CDR2 is FRNRAP. The CDR3 region has the DNA TGTGCTAGTGGTTTGGTCAGGATGGGAATACCTAACTATGGCTACACCTTC. This encodes CASGLVRMGIPNYGYTF.

The chain is built from TRBV28 and TRBJ2-6, with D unclear. CDR1 is MDHEN, CDR2 SYDVKM, per germline. Trimming removed 1 base from V and 2 bases from J, with 6 bases in between. The CDR3 totals 15 residues. CDR3 DNA sequence: TGTGCCAGCAGTTTATTGTCAGCTGGGGCCAACGTCCTGACTTTC. Its translation is CASSLLSAGANVLTF.

V gene TRBV6-5 combines with J gene TRBJ2-7; D might be TRBD2 (5 bases). Between the trimmed V and J ends, which lost 2 bases and 2 bases, there was a span of 7 bases. Germline assignment: CDR1 MNHEY and CDR2 SVGAGI. This CDR3 contains 13 residues. CDR3 residues: CASSYERAYEQYF. The CDR3 DNA is TGTGCCAGCAGTTACGAGAGGGCCTACGAGCAGTACTTC.

The chain carries TRBV7-6 and TRBJ1-3; a possible D gene is TRBD1 (5 bases). This CDR3 spans 16 amino acids. V was cut by 1 base and J by 0 bases, with 10 bases left in between. Germline assignment: CDR1 SGHVS and CDR2 FNYEAQ. Written as DNA, the CDR3 is TGTGCCAGCAGCTTAGGGGGGACCTCCTCTGGAAACACCATATATTTT. It specifies CASSLGGTSSGNTIYF.

The chain carries TRBV27 and TRBJ2-1, with 8 bases aligning to TRBD2. The germline gives CDR1 MNHEY, CDR2 SMNVEV (reference sequence). CDR3 size: 14 residues. Trimming took 2 bases from V and 10 from J; bases not matched to a gene: 7. The CDR3 DNA is TGTGCCAGCAGTTTACCGTCCTCGGGAGGGGAGCAGTTCTTC. As protein: CASSLPSSGGEQFF.

The chain uses TRBV28 and TRBJ2-7, with TRBD1 matching 10 bases. This CDR3 is 15 amino acids long. J gave up 6 bases and V 4 bases, and 9 bases lay outside the gene matches. Germline V lookup: CDR1 MDHEN, CDR2 SYDVKM. The CDR3 DNA follows: TGTGCCAGCAGTTCCGCGGGACAGGGGAGTAGCGAGCAGTACTTC. It specifies CASSSAGQGSSEQYF.

V is TRBV7-9 and J is TRBJ1-1, with D maybe TRBD1 (5 bases). V lost 0 bases to trimming and J lost 2 bases, with 7 bases between them. From germline, CDR1 is SEHNR and CDR2 FQNEAQ (reference sequence). This CDR3 is 14 amino acids long. DNA for the CDR3: TGTGCCAGCAGCTTAGCGCAGGGCAACACTGAAGCTTTCTTT. It codes for CASSLAQGNTEAFF.

J is TRBJ2-3 and V is TRBV7-3, with D hard to call. This CDR3 is 15 amino acids long. V was clipped by 5 bases and J by 0 bases, with 12 bases between them. The germline V gene encodes CDR1 SGHTA and CDR2 FQGTGA. CDR3 in DNA: TGTGCCAGCAGCAACGACGGTAGAAGCACAGATACGCAGTATTTT. It specifies CASSNDGRSTDTQYF.